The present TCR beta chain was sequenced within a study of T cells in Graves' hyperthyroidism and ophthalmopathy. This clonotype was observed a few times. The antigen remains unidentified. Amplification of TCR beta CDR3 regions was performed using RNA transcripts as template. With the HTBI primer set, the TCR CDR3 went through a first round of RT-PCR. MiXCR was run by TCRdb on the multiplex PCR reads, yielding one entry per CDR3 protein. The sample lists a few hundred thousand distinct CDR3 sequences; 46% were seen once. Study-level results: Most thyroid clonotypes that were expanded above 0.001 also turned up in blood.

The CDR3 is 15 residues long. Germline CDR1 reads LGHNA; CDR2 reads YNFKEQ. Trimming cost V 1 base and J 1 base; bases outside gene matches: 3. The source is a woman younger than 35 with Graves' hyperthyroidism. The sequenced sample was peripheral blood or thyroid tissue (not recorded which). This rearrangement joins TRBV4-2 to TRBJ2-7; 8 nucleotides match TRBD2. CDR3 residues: CASSQGGGRSYEQYF. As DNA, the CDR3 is TGTGCCAGCAGCCAAGGGGGCGGGAGGTCCTACGAGCAGTACTTC.